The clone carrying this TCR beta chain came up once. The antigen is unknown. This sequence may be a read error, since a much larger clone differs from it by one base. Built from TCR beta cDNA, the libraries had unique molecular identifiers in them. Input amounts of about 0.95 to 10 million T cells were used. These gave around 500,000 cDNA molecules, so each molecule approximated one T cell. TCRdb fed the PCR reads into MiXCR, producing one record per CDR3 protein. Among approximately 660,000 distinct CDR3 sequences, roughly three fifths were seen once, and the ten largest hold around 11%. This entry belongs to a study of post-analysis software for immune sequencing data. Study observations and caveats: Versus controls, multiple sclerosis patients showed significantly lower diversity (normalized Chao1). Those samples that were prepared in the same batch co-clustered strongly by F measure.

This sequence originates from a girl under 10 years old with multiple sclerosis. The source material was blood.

In nucleotides, the CDR3 is TGCAGTGCGACCGAGGGGTTAGTAGAGGCCCAGTACTTC. This codes for CSATEGLVEAQYF. The chain carries TRBV20-1 and TRBJ2-5; tentatively, D is TRBD1 or TRBD2 (5 bases each). Germline V gene sequence: CDR1 DFQATT, CDR2 SNEGSKA (reference sequence). The CDR3 has 13 residues.